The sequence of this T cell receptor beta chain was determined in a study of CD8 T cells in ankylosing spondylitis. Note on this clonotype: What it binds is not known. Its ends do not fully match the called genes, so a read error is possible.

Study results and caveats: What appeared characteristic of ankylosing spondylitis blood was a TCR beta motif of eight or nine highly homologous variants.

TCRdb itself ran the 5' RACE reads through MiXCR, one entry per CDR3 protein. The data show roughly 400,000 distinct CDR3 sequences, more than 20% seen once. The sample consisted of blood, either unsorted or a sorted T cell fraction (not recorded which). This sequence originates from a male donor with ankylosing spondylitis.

CDR3 loop: CSGPNAGHFSF. In DNA form, the CDR3 reads TGCAGCGGACCTAACGCCGGACATTTTTCGTTT. The chain links TRBV29-1 to TRBJ1-1; D perhaps matches TRBD1 (5 bases). This CDR3 is 11 amino acids long. Germline loops: CDR1 SQVTM, CDR2 ANQGSEA. Complete variable domain (other parts from reference TRBV29-1 and TRBJ1-1): SAVISQKPSRDICQRGTSLTIQCQVDSQVTMMFWYRQQPGQSLTLIATANQGSEATYESGFVIDKFPISRPNLTFSTLTVSNMSPEDSSIYLCSGPNAGHFSFGQGTRLTVV.